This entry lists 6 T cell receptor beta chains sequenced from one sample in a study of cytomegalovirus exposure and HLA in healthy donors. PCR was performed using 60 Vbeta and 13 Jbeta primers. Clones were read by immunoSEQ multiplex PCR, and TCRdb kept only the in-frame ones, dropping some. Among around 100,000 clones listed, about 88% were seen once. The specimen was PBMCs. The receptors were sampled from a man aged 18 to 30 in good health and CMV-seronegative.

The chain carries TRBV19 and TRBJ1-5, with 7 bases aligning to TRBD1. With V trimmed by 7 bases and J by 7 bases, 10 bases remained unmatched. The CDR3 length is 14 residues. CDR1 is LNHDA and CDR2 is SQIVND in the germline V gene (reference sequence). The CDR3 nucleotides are TGTGCCAGTAATCTTCAGGGGGTGGGACAGCCCCAGCATTTT. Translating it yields CASNLQGVGQPQHF.

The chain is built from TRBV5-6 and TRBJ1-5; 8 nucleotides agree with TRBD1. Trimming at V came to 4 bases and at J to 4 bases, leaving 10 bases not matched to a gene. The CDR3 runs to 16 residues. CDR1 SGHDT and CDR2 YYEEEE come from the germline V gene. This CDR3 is CASSRRQGNRNQPQHF. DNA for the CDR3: TGTGCCAGCAGCAGGAGACAGGGGAACAGGAATCAGCCCCAGCATTTT.

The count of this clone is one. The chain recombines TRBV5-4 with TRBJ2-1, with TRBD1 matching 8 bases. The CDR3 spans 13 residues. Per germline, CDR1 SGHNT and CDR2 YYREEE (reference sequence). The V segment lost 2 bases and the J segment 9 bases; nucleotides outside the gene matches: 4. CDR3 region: CASSFQGAGEQFF. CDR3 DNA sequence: TGTGCCAGCAGCTTTCAGGGGGCGGGTGAGCAGTTCTTC.

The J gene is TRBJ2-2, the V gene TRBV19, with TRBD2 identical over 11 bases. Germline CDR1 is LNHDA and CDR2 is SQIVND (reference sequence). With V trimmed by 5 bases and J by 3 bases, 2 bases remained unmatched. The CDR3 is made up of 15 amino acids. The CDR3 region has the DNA TGTGCCAGTAGTTTACTAGCGGGGGACACCGGGGAGCTGTTTTTT. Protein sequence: CASSLLAGDTGELFF.

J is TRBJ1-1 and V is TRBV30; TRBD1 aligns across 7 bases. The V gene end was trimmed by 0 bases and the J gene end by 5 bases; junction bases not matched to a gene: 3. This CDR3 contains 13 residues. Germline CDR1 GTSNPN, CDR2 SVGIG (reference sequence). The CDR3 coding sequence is TGTGCCTGGAGTGTAGCGACAGGGACTGAAGCTTTCTTT. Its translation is CAWSVATGTEAFF.

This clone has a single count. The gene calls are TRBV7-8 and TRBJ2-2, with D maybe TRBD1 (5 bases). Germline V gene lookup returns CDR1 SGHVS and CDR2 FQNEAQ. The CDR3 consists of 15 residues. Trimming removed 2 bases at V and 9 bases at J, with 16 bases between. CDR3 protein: CASSLTRVWSRELFF. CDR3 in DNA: TGTGCCAGCAGCTTAACCAGGGTTTGGAGTCGGGAGCTGTTTTTT.